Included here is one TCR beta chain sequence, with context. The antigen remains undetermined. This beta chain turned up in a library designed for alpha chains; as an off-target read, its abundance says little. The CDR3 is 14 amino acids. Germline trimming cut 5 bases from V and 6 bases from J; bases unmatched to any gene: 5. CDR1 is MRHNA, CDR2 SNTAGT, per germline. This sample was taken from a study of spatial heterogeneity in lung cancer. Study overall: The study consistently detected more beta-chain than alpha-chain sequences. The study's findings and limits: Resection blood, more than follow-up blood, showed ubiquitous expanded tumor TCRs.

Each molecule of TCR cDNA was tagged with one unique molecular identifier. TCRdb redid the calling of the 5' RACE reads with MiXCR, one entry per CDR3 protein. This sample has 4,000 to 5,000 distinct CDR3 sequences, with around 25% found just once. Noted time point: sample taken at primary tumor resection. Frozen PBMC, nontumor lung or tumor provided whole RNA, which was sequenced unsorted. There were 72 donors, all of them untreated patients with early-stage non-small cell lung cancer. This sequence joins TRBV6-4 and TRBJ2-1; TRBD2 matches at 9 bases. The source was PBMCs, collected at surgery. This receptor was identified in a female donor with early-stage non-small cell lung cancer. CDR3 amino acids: CASSSGRTGNEQFF. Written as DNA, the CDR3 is TGTGCCAGCAGTAGCGGGAGGACGGGCAATGAGCAGTTCTTC.